The rows below give T cell receptor beta chains drawn from one sample of a study of blood T cell repertoires in COVID-19. The assay was immunoSEQ multiplex PCR, and TCRdb's table has in-frame clones only and misses some. The sample has more than 20,000 clones, around 90% seen once. Sequencing used peripheral blood. These receptors originate from a human donor in a cohort sampled during active COVID-19. Each CDR3 is given with its conserved first and last residue. Fields, in order: V gene, D gene, clone size, J gene, CDR3 protein, CDR3 DNA. A D gene is named only where the DNA matches it firmly. Some rows have no size entry. The others give once, few or many, or a class for an expanded clone.

v_call: TRBV29-1; d_call: TRBD1; clone_size: -; j_call: TRBJ2-7; cdr3_aa: CSVEETGGYEQYF; cdr3_nt: TGCAGCGTTGAGGAGACAGGGGGCTACGAGCAGTACTTC
v_call: TRBV5-1; d_call: -; clone_size: -; j_call: TRBJ2-3; cdr3_aa: CASSLGPGPVTDTQYF; cdr3_nt: TGCGCCAGCAGCTTGGGCCCAGGGCCGGTCACAGATACGCAGTATTTT
v_call: TRBV7-2; d_call: -; clone_size: -; j_call: TRBJ1-1; cdr3_aa: CASSFRGQGTEAFF; cdr3_nt: TGTGCCAGCAGCTTTCGGGGCCAGGGGACTGAAGCTTTCTTT
v_call: TRBV5-1; d_call: TRBD1; clone_size: -; j_call: TRBJ2-2; cdr3_aa: CASSQGTGDTGELFF; cdr3_nt: TGCGCCAGCAGCCAAGGGACAGGGGACACCGGGGAGCTGTTTTTT
v_call: TRBV6-2/TRBV6-3; d_call: -; clone_size: -; j_call: TRBJ2-7; cdr3_aa: CASSYYQGFQVYEQYF; cdr3_nt: TGTGCCAGCAGTTACTATCAGGGATTTCAGGTCTACGAGCAGTACTTC
v_call: TRBV27; d_call: -; clone_size: once; j_call: TRBJ2-3; cdr3_aa: CASSLTVLARDTQYF; cdr3_nt: TGTGCCAGCAGTTTAACGGTACTAGCACGGGATACGCAGTATTTT
v_call: TRBV19; d_call: -; clone_size: -; j_call: TRBJ2-1; cdr3_aa: CASSPTGYNEQFF; cdr3_nt: TGTGCCAGTAGTCCCACAGGCTACAATGAGCAGTTCTTC
v_call: TRBV24-1; d_call: -; clone_size: -; j_call: TRBJ2-1; cdr3_aa: CATSDRRQVSYNEQFF; cdr3_nt: TGTGCCACCAGTGACCGTCGACAGGTCTCTTACAATGAGCAGTTCTTC
v_call: TRBV24-1; d_call: TRBD2; clone_size: -; j_call: TRBJ2-2; cdr3_aa: CATSDLSGRALNTGELFF; cdr3_nt: TGTGCCACCAGTGACCTCAGCGGGAGGGCCTTGAACACCGGGGAGCTGTTTTTT
v_call: TRBV6-6; d_call: TRBD1; clone_size: -; j_call: TRBJ2-7; cdr3_aa: CASRKTGGHEQYF; cdr3_nt: TGTGCCAGCAGGAAGACAGGGGGCCACGAGCAGTACTTC
v_call: TRBV5-1; d_call: -; clone_size: -; j_call: TRBJ2-3; cdr3_aa: CATGPGQGIPDTQYF; cdr3_nt: TGCGCCACCGGACCGGGACAAGGGATCCCAGATACGCAGTATTTT
v_call: TRBV7-9; d_call: -; clone_size: few; j_call: TRBJ2-7; cdr3_aa: CASSLEQVTYEQYF; cdr3_nt: TGTGCCAGCAGCTTAGAACAGGTAACCTACGAGCAGTACTTC
v_call: TRBV4-1; d_call: -; clone_size: -; j_call: TRBJ2-7; cdr3_aa: CARQGGKDYEQYF; cdr3_nt: TGCGCCAGGCAGGGAGGAAAGGATTACGAGCAGTACTTC
v_call: TRBV29-1; d_call: TRBD1; clone_size: -; j_call: TRBJ1-3; cdr3_aa: CSAMDRTGNTIYF; cdr3_nt: TGCAGCGCCATGGACAGGACAGGAAACACCATATATTTT
v_call: TRBV27; d_call: -; clone_size: -; j_call: TRBJ2-1; cdr3_aa: CASNPFPGTLVDNEQFF; cdr3_nt: TGTGCCAGCAACCCATTTCCCGGGACTCTAGTGGACAATGAGCAGTTCTTC
v_call: TRBV14; d_call: TRBD2; clone_size: -; j_call: TRBJ2-6; cdr3_aa: CASSKVLAGGAGANVLTF; cdr3_nt: TGTGCCAGCAGCAAGGTACTAGCGGGAGGAGCTGGGGCCAACGTCCTGACTTTC
v_call: TRBV3-1/TRBV3-2; d_call: TRBD1; clone_size: -; j_call: TRBJ2-7; cdr3_aa: CASSKGQGSYEQYF; cdr3_nt: TGTGCCAGCAGTAAGGGACAGGGTTCCTACGAGCAGTACTTC
v_call: TRBV5-6; d_call: TRBD1; clone_size: -; j_call: TRBJ2-5; cdr3_aa: CASSLVARGRLETQYF; cdr3_nt: TGTGCCAGCAGCTTGGTGGCCAGGGGGCGCCTGGAGACCCAGTACTTC
v_call: TRBV5-1; d_call: TRBD1; clone_size: -; j_call: TRBJ1-5; cdr3_aa: CASSFGTGEEPQHF; cdr3_nt: TGCGCCAGCAGCTTCGGGACAGGGGAGGAGCCCCAGCATTTT
v_call: TRBV6-5; d_call: TRBD2; clone_size: -; j_call: TRBJ2-7; cdr3_aa: CASRVGLAGSYEQYF; cdr3_nt: TGTGCCAGCAGAGTAGGACTAGCGGGATCCTACGAGCAGTACTTC
v_call: TRBV9; d_call: -; clone_size: -; j_call: TRBJ2-3; cdr3_aa: CASSVDSRVTDTQYF; cdr3_nt: TGTGCCAGCAGCGTAGATTCTAGAGTCACAGATACGCAGTATTTT
v_call: TRBV7-8; d_call: -; clone_size: -; j_call: TRBJ1-3; cdr3_aa: CASSPLGRAGNTIYF; cdr3_nt: TGTGCCAGCAGCCCGCTGGGCCGAGCTGGAAACACCATATATTTT
v_call: TRBV20-1; d_call: TRBD2; clone_size: -; j_call: TRBJ2-7; cdr3_aa: CSAGLAGKQYF; cdr3_nt: TGCAGTGCGGGACTAGCGGGAAAGCAGTACTTC
v_call: TRBV29-1; d_call: TRBD1; clone_size: -; j_call: TRBJ2-3; cdr3_aa: CSAPGQGSDTQYF; cdr3_nt: TGCAGCGCCCCGGGACAGGGATCAGATACGCAGTATTTT
v_call: TRBV3-1/TRBV3-2; d_call: -; clone_size: -; j_call: TRBJ1-1; cdr3_aa: CASSQFPDTEAFF; cdr3_nt: TGTGCCAGCAGCCAATTTCCGGACACTGAAGCTTTCTTT
v_call: TRBV19; d_call: TRBD2; clone_size: -; j_call: TRBJ2-2; cdr3_aa: CASSIRIAGGLTGELFF; cdr3_nt: TGTGCCAGTAGTATCCGGATAGCGGGAGGGTTAACCGGGGAGCTGTTTTTT
v_call: TRBV2; d_call: TRBD1; clone_size: -; j_call: TRBJ1-6; cdr3_aa: CASGDRGDNSPLHF; cdr3_nt: TGTGCCAGCGGGGACAGGGGGGATAATTCACCCCTCCACTTT
v_call: TRBV2; d_call: TRBD2; clone_size: once; j_call: TRBJ2-7; cdr3_aa: CASRMTSGGASEQYF; cdr3_nt: TGTGCCAGCAGGATGACTAGCGGGGGGGCTTCCGAGCAGTACTTC
v_call: TRBV7-2; d_call: TRBD2; clone_size: -; j_call: TRBJ2-3; cdr3_aa: CASSLGASGTSDTQYF; cdr3_nt: TGTGCCAGCAGCTTAGGGGCTAGCGGGACATCGGATACGCAGTATTTT
v_call: TRBV5-1; d_call: -; clone_size: -; j_call: TRBJ2-4; cdr3_aa: CASSNTGLAKNIQYF; cdr3_nt: TGCGCCAGCAGCAATACGGGACTTGCCAAAAACATTCAGTACTTC
v_call: TRBV2; d_call: -; clone_size: -; j_call: TRBJ1-1; cdr3_aa: CASSEIQGGTEAFF; cdr3_nt: TGTGCCAGCAGTGAAATCCAGGGCGGCACTGAAGCTTTCTTT
v_call: TRBV4-3; d_call: TRBD1; clone_size: -; j_call: TRBJ1-2; cdr3_aa: CASSQDLQGGRGYGYTF; cdr3_nt: TGCGCCAGCAGCCAAGATCTTCAGGGGGGCAGAGGCTATGGCTACACCTTC
v_call: TRBV10-3; d_call: -; clone_size: -; j_call: TRBJ2-7; cdr3_aa: CAISLTSSYEQYF; cdr3_nt: TGTGCCATCAGCCTGACTAGCTCCTACGAGCAGTACTTC
v_call: TRBV4-1; d_call: TRBD2; clone_size: -; j_call: TRBJ2-2; cdr3_aa: CASSPAPRLAGGRRGGELFF; cdr3_nt: TGCGCCAGCAGCCCAGCGCCCCGACTAGCGGGGGGGCGAAGGGGCGGGGAGCTGTTTTTT
v_call: TRBV15; d_call: -; clone_size: -; j_call: TRBJ1-1; cdr3_aa: CATEKGANTEAFF; cdr3_nt: TGTGCCACCGAGAAAGGGGCGAACACTGAAGCTTTCTTT
v_call: TRBV5-4; d_call: -; clone_size: few; j_call: TRBJ2-2; cdr3_aa: CASSFTANTGELFF; cdr3_nt: TGTGCCAGCAGCTTTACAGCGAACACCGGGGAGCTGTTTTTT
v_call: TRBV7-8; d_call: TRBD1; clone_size: -; j_call: TRBJ2-5; cdr3_aa: CASSRRRGRQETQYF; cdr3_nt: TGTGCCAGCAGCCGCCGAAGGGGGCGACAAGAGACCCAGTACTTC
v_call: TRBV4-1; d_call: TRBD2; clone_size: -; j_call: TRBJ2-1; cdr3_aa: CASSQDLRGAGYNEQFF; cdr3_nt: TGCGCCAGCAGCCAAGATCTGCGGGGGGCCGGCTACAATGAGCAGTTCTTC
v_call: TRBV3-1/TRBV3-2; d_call: -; clone_size: -; j_call: TRBJ1-3; cdr3_aa: CASSQVAGGNTIYF; cdr3_nt: TGTGCCAGCAGCCAAGTAGCCGGGGGAAACACCATATATTTT
v_call: TRBV6-6; d_call: TRBD1; clone_size: -; j_call: TRBJ2-5; cdr3_aa: CASRPLTGGPQETQYF; cdr3_nt: TGTGCCAGCAGACCCTTGACAGGGGGTCCCCAAGAGACCCAGTACTTC
v_call: TRBV2; d_call: TRBD1; clone_size: -; j_call: TRBJ1-1; cdr3_aa: CASSWGAVRDRRTEAFF; cdr3_nt: TGTGCCAGCAGTTGGGGCGCAGTGCGGGACAGGAGGACTGAAGCTTTCTTT